This is a list of T cell receptor beta chains from one sample in a study of blood T cells in healthy people across ages. From the 5' RACE reads, TCRdb called clonotypes with MiXCR, one entry per CDR3 protein. Here the sample spans some 1 million distinct CDR3 sequences, 40% to 45% being singletons. Sequencing used blood. These receptors all stem from a woman aged 55 to 70 in good health. Each CDR3 is given with its conserved first and last residue. A D gene is named only where the DNA matches it firmly. Size is stated for part of the rows, as once, few or many counts, or as a class when the clone is expanded.

V gene: TRBV4-1
J gene: TRBJ2-3
clone size: -
D gene: TRBD2
CDR3 protein: CASSQTGLVTDTQYF
CDR3 DNA: TGCGCCAGCAGCCAAACAGGACTAGTCACAGATACGCAGTATTTT

V gene: TRBV7-9
J gene: TRBJ1-2
clone size: few
D gene: -
CDR3 protein: CASTLRGGRDGYTF
CDR3 DNA: TGTGCCAGCACCCTCCGAGGTGGTCGGGATGGCTACACCTTC

V gene: TRBV2
J gene: TRBJ1-3
clone size: -
D gene: TRBD1
CDR3 protein: CASSKSGTGTGGGNTIYF
CDR3 DNA: TGTGCCAGCAGTAAATCCGGGACAGGGACGGGAGGAGGAAACACCATATATTTT

V gene: TRBV2
J gene: TRBJ2-1
clone size: -
D gene: -
CDR3 protein: CASRVSGWGAVVEQFF
CDR3 DNA: TGTGCCAGCAGGGTATCCGGGTGGGGGGCAGTGGTTGAGCAGTTCTTT

V gene: TRBV25-1
J gene: TRBJ1-5
clone size: -
D gene: TRBD1
CDR3 protein: CASSETGVNQPQHF
CDR3 DNA: TGTGCCAGCAGTGAGACAGGGGTCAATCAGCCCCAGCATTTT

V gene: TRBV6-5
J gene: TRBJ2-1
clone size: few
D gene: TRBD2
CDR3 protein: CASSFGGRAHNEQFF
CDR3 DNA: TGTGCCAGCAGTTTCGGCGGGAGGGCCCACAATGAGCAGTTCTTC

V gene: TRBV5-1
J gene: TRBJ2-7
clone size: -
D gene: TRBD2
CDR3 protein: CASSLDGGSRAYEQYF
CDR3 DNA: TGCGCCAGCAGCTTGGACGGCGGGAGTAGGGCCTACGAGCAGTACTTC

V gene: TRBV20-1
J gene: TRBJ2-5
clone size: few
D gene: TRBD2
CDR3 protein: CSGLLAGGTQETQYF
CDR3 DNA: TGCAGTGGCCTACTAGCGGGAGGGACCCAAGAGACCCAGTACTTC

V gene: TRBV6-5
J gene: TRBJ2-2
clone size: few
D gene: -
CDR3 protein: CASSVRPTGELFF
CDR3 DNA: TGTGCCAGCAGTGTTCGACCGACCGGGGAGCTGTTTTTT

V gene: TRBV29-1
J gene: TRBJ2-5
clone size: -
D gene: -
CDR3 protein: CSVEKRGQVEETQYF
CDR3 DNA: TGCAGCGTTGAGAAGCGGGGACAGGTAGAAGAGACCCAGTACTTC

V gene: TRBV20-1
J gene: TRBJ2-7
clone size: -
D gene: -
CDR3 protein: CSAQIYEQYF
CDR3 DNA: TGCAGTGCTCAGATCTACGAGCAGTACTTC

V gene: TRBV12-3/TRBV12-4
J gene: TRBJ2-1
clone size: -
D gene: TRBD2
CDR3 protein: CATRLAGVRHNEQFF
CDR3 DNA: TGTGCCACCCGACTAGCTGGGGTACGACACAATGAGCAGTTCTTC

V gene: TRBV12-3/TRBV12-4
J gene: TRBJ2-7
clone size: few
D gene: -
CDR3 protein: CASSLIYGYEQYF
CDR3 DNA: TGTGCCAGCAGTTTAATATACGGATACGAGCAGTACTTC

V gene: TRBV9
J gene: TRBJ2-7
clone size: -
D gene: -
CDR3 protein: CASGGGSSYEQYF
CDR3 DNA: TGTGCCAGCGGGGGTGGGAGCTCCTACGAGCAGTACTTC

V gene: TRBV27
J gene: TRBJ1-2
clone size: -
D gene: -
CDR3 protein: CASSPQGIGYGYTF
CDR3 DNA: TGTGCCAGCAGCCCACAGGGAATAGGCTATGGCTACACCTTC

V gene: TRBV27
J gene: TRBJ2-3
clone size: few
D gene: -
CDR3 protein: CASSFTSGDTQYF
CDR3 DNA: TGTGCCAGCAGTTTTACGAGCGGAGATACGCAGTATTTT

V gene: TRBV14
J gene: TRBJ2-2
clone size: -
D gene: -
CDR3 protein: CASSFERVETGELFF
CDR3 DNA: TGTGCCAGCAGCTTCGAAAGGGTGGAAACCGGGGAGCTGTTTTTT

V gene: TRBV4-2
J gene: TRBJ2-5
clone size: -
D gene: -
CDR3 protein: CTSSQDKGGEETQYF
CDR3 DNA: TGTACCAGCAGCCAAGATAAGGGGGGGGAAGAGACCCAGTACTTC